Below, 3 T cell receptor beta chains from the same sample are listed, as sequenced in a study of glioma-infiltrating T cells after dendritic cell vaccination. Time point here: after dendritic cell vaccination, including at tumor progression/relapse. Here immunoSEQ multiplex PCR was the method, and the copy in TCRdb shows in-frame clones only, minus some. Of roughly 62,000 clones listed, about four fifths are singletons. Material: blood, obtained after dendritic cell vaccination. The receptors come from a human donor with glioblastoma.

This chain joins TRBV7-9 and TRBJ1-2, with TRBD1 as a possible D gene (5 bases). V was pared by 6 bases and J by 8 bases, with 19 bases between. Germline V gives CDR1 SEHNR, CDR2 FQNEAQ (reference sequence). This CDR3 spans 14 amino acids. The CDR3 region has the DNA TGTGCCAGCAGAGAGAGGGACTCTCTCGGGGGCTACACCTTC. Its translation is CASRERDSLGGYTF.

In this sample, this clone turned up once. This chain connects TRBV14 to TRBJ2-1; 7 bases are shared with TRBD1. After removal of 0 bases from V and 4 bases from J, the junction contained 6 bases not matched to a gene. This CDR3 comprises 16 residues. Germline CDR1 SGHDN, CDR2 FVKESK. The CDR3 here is CASSQDPGQRYNEQFF. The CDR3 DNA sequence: TGTGCCAGCAGCCAAGATCCGGGACAGAGATACAATGAGCAGTTCTTC.

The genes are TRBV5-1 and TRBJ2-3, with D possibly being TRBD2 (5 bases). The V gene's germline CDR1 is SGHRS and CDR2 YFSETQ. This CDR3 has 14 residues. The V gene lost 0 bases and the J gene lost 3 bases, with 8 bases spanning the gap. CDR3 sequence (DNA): TGCGCCAGCAGCTTGGATCGGGAAACAGATACGCAGTATTTT. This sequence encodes CASSLDRETDTQYF.